A selection of T cell receptor beta chains follows, all from one sample in a study of blood T cell repertoires in COVID-19. Here immunoSEQ multiplex PCR was the method, and the copy in TCRdb shows in-frame clones only, minus some. The profile shows roughly 180,000 clones, approximately 85% of them singletons. Sequenced input: PBMCs or T cells enriched from blood (not recorded which). The origin of the receptors is a woman aged 25-40 years who had recovered from COVID-19. Each CDR3 is given with its conserved first and last residue. D genes are given only for firm matches. Clone size is stated in some rows and not others, as once, few, many or a class when expanded.

abundance	v_gene	d_gene	j_gene	CDR3nt	CDR3aa
.	TRBV5-4	.	TRBJ2-7	TGTGCCAGCAGCTTAAGTGACAGAGAACTGCAGTACTTC	CASSLSDRELQYF
.	TRBV7-9	.	TRBJ2-5	TGTGCCAGCAGCATACGACAGGACCAAGAGACCCAGTACTTC	CASSIRQDQETQYF
.	TRBV11-2	TRBD1	TRBJ1-2	TGTGCCAGCACCGTCTCCGGGACAGTCAACTATGGCTACACCTTC	CASTVSGTVNYGYTF
.	TRBV10-1	TRBD1	TRBJ1-1	TGCGCCAGCAGTGAGTCGACAGGGGGCTCCGGCACTGAAGCTTTCTTT	CASSESTGGSGTEAFF
.	TRBV7-9	TRBD1	TRBJ2-7	TGTGCCAGCAGCCTAGGACAGGGGAGAGGCCACGAGCAGTACTTC	CASSLGQGRGHEQYF
few	TRBV6-4	TRBD2	TRBJ2-1	TGTGCCAGCAGTGATCGGGCGGGAGATTACAATGAGCAGTTCTTC	CASSDRAGDYNEQFF
.	TRBV14	TRBD2	TRBJ2-1	TGTGCCAGCAGCCAAGATATGGGGGAGGGTTACAATGAGCAGTTCTTC	CASSQDMGEGYNEQFF
.	TRBV2	TRBD2	TRBJ2-2	TGTGCCAGCAGTTTTACTAGCGGGAACACCGGGGAGCTGTTTTTT	CASSFTSGNTGELFF
.	TRBV2	TRBD1	TRBJ1-2	TGTGCCAGCAGTGACACAGGGGCCAAAGGGGGCTACACCTTC	CASSDTGAKGGYTF
.	TRBV28	TRBD1	TRBJ1-5	TGTGCCAGCAGTTGGACAGGGAGCAATCAGCCCCAGCATTTT	CASSWTGSNQPQHF
once	TRBV5-1	TRBD2	TRBJ2-3	TGCGCCAGCAGCTTGGTGTTGGCGGGAGGGCCCCCAGATACGCAGTATTTT	CASSLVLAGGPPDTQYF
.	TRBV9	.	TRBJ2-4	TGTGCCAGCAGCGTAGTGTGGGGGGACATTCAGTACTTC	CASSVVWGDIQYF
once	TRBV2	TRBD2	TRBJ2-7	TGTGCCAGCAGAAAGTTCGGGACTAGTATCTACGAGCAGTACTTC	CASRKFGTSIYEQYF
.	TRBV4-1	TRBD1	TRBJ1-3	TGCGCCAGCAGCCAGTCCCCGGGACAGGGGCAGGGAAACACCATATATTTT	CASSQSPGQGQGNTIYF
.	TRBV5-1	.	TRBJ2-2	TGCGCCAGCGCCGTCGGAGGGGCGAACACCGGGGAGCTGTTTTTT	CASAVGGANTGELFF
.	TRBV5-4	TRBD2	TRBJ2-1	TGTGCCAGCAGCTTGGGGACGGGAGGGGGCAATGAGCAGTTCTTC	CASSLGTGGGNEQFF
.	TRBV7-2	TRBD1	TRBJ2-7	TGTGCCAGCAGTTCGGGACAGCCTGGCGGGCAGTACTTC	CASSSGQPGGQYF
many	TRBV28	.	TRBJ2-3	TGTGCCAACCTGGACAGCTCGACAGATACGCAGTATTTT	CANLDSSTDTQYF
.	TRBV28	TRBD2	TRBJ2-7	TGTGCCAGCAGTTTCGGGCAACTAGCGGAAAACTACGAGCAGTACTTC	CASSFGQLAENYEQYF
.	TRBV14	TRBD1	TRBJ1-4	TGTGCCAGCAGAGACGTTGACAGGGCATTCCGTGAAAAACTGTTTTTT	CASRDVDRAFREKLFF
.	TRBV7-8	TRBD1	TRBJ2-7	TGTGCCAGCAGCTTAGTTGGGACAGGGGTCTACGAGCAGTACTTC	CASSLVGTGVYEQYF
.	TRBV4-1	.	TRBJ2-2	TGCGCCAGCAGCCATATCGCCGCCAAGCTCGGGGAGCTGTTTTTT	CASSHIAAKLGELFF
.	TRBV24-1	.	TRBJ2-1	TGTGCCACCAGTGATCCGACCGGGACTCAAAACAATGAGCAGTTCTTC	CATSDPTGTQNNEQFF
once	TRBV30	.	TRBJ1-5	TGTGCCTGGAGTGGGGGCGACAATCAGCCCCAGCATTTT	CAWSGGDNQPQHF